The rows below give T cell receptor beta chains drawn from one sample of a study of blood T cell repertoires in COVID-19. Sequenced by immunoSEQ multiplex PCR; TCRdb stores in-frame clones only, minus some. The profile covers some 150,000 clones, with 70% to 90% appearing a single time and 2.6% taken by the ten largest. What was sequenced was peripheral blood. These receptors came from a human donor with acute or convalescent COVID-19. The donor label of this sample is uncertain. Both conserved end residues are part of each CDR3. Each record gives: D gene, V gene, clone size, J gene, CDR3 length, CDR3 DNA, CDR3 protein. A D gene is named only where the DNA matches it firmly. Clone size is stated in some rows and not others, as once, few, many or a class when expanded.

TRBD2	TRBV20-1	-	TRBJ2-3	16	TGCAGTGCTAGTTCCCCAGCGGGGGGGCTTACAGATACGCAGTATTTT	CSASSPAGGLTDTQYF
-	TRBV6-5	-	TRBJ1-5	10	TGTGCCAGCGGCGGACAGCCCCAGCATTTT	CASGGQPQHF
TRBD1	TRBV7-9	-	TRBJ1-6	18	TGTGCCAGCAGCTTAGGGGGACAGGGGGGTTCTTATAATTCACCCCTCCACTTT	CASSLGGQGGSYNSPLHF
-	TRBV29-1	-	TRBJ1-2	13	TGCAGCATAAGACAGGCATTAGGGCTTGGCTACACCTTC	CSIRQALGLGYTF
TRBD1	TRBV5-1	few	TRBJ2-7	14	TGCGCCAGCAGCGGATACGGACAGGACTACGAGCAGTACTTC	CASSGYGQDYEQYF
-	TRBV3-1/TRBV3-2	-	TRBJ2-5	16	TGTGCCAGCAGCCAAAGGGGTCAGGGGTCGGTCGAGACCCAGTACTTC	CASSQRGQGSVETQYF
TRBD1	TRBV9	few	TRBJ1-2	16	TGTGCCAGCAGCGAGAGGACAGGGAAATTGAGCTATGGCTACACCTTC	CASSERTGKLSYGYTF
TRBD2	TRBV5-1	-	TRBJ2-1	14	TGCGCCAGCAGCTCCGGGACTAGCGGAAATGAGCAGTTCTTC	CASSSGTSGNEQFF
TRBD2	TRBV27	-	TRBJ2-5	17	TGTGCCAGCAGTTTTCTGCGTAGCGGGAGGGCCCAAGAGACCCAGTACTTC	CASSFLRSGRAQETQYF
TRBD1	TRBV7-6	-	TRBJ1-1	14	TGTGCCAGCAGCGCCCGGACAGGAGGGACTGAAGCTTTCTTT	CASSARTGGTEAFF
-	TRBV6-5	-	TRBJ2-1	12	TGTGCCAGCACGCACTTCCCGAATGAGCAGTTCTTC	CASTHFPNEQFF
-	TRBV6-5	-	TRBJ2-1	12	TGTGCCAGCAGTTATGCAGGGAATGAGCAGTTCTTC	CASSYAGNEQFF
TRBD1	TRBV29-1	once	TRBJ1-4	14	TGCAGCGTTGAAGTCAATGGACAGGGGAAAAAACTGTTTTTT	CSVEVNGQGKKLFF
TRBD2	TRBV9	once	TRBJ2-5	15	TGTGCCAGCAGCGTAGTTGGGGGGGTGATAGAGACCCAGTACTTC	CASSVVGGVIETQYF
TRBD1	TRBV18	-	TRBJ1-1	13	TGTGCCAGCTCATCGACAGGGGGCGCGGAAGCTTTCTTT	CASSSTGGAEAFF
TRBD1	TRBV19	once	TRBJ1-3	13	TGTGCCAGCTCGCAGGGGGCTGGAAACACCATATATTTT	CASSQGAGNTIYF
TRBD2	TRBV24-1	-	TRBJ2-5	15	TGTGCCACCAGTGAGTTAGCGGGGACCCAAGAGACCCAGTACTTC	CATSELAGTQETQYF
-	TRBV30	-	TRBJ2-5	13	TGTGCCTGGAGTGAGGGGATGGGGGAGACCCAGTACTTC	CAWSEGMGETQYF
-	TRBV19	-	TRBJ1-5	14	TGTGCCAGTAGTGCTACAGGTTACAATCAGCCCCAGCATTTT	CASSATGYNQPQHF
-	TRBV30	-	TRBJ1-2	12	TGTGCTTCCCCCCGAGGGCCGGGTGGCTACACCTTC	CASPRGPGGYTF
TRBD1	TRBV27	-	TRBJ1-1	14	TGTGCCAGCAGTTTGCAGGGGGCGCACACTGAAGCTTTCTTT	CASSLQGAHTEAFF
-	TRBV12-3/TRBV12-4	-	TRBJ1-2	13	TGTGCCAGCAGCTATGGACTGACCTATGGCTACACCTTC	CASSYGLTYGYTF
TRBD1	TRBV18	-	TRBJ1-2	15	TGTGCCAGCTCACCGCGCTCTGGGACAGGGGACGGCTACACCTTC	CASSPRSGTGDGYTF
-	TRBV7-2	once	TRBJ2-2	15	TGTGCCAGCAGTCCCGGACATATGGGGACCGGGGAGCTGTTTTTT	CASSPGHMGTGELFF
-	TRBV19	-	TRBJ1-5	13	TGTGCCAGTAGTTCAGGGTTCAATCAGCCCCAGCATTTT	CASSSGFNQPQHF
-	TRBV5-1	-	TRBJ2-2	12	TGCGCCAGCCGCCAGGGCGATGGGGAGCTGTTTTTT	CASRQGDGELFF
-	TRBV19	-	TRBJ1-4	13	TGTGCCAGTAGGAACACCCGCTATGAAAAACTGTTTTTT	CASRNTRYEKLFF
-	TRBV7-2	-	TRBJ1-5	17	TGTGCCAGCAGCCCCGGGCCAGGGGCCGGGATAAATCAGCCCCAGCATTTT	CASSPGPGAGINQPQHF
TRBD1	TRBV5-6	-	TRBJ1-1	13	TGTGCCAGCACCCGGACAGGGAGTACTGAAGCTTTCTTT	CASTRTGSTEAFF
-	TRBV28	-	TRBJ2-2	14	TGTGCCAGCAGTTTTTCAGCGAACACCGGGGAGCTGTTTTTT	CASSFSANTGELFF
TRBD2	TRBV6-5	-	TRBJ2-5	16	TGTGCCAGCAGTTGGCGGGCTAGCGGAAATCAAGAGACCCAGTACTTC	CASSWRASGNQETQYF
TRBD2	TRBV7-3	few	TRBJ2-3	15	TGTGCCAGCAGCTCGAGTGGTAGCGGGGGTGGTACGCAGTATTTT	CASSSSGSGGGTQYF
TRBD1	TRBV7-9	few	TRBJ1-5	16	TGTGCCAGCAGCTTCGGAGGGGGCGCTGGCAATCAGCCCCAGCATTTT	CASSFGGGAGNQPQHF
-	TRBV6-6	-	TRBJ2-3	11	TGTGCCAGCAGTGGGGCAGAAGCGGGCAATTTT	CASSGAEAGNF
-	TRBV5-1	-	TRBJ2-5	16	TGCGCCAGCAGCTTGGGTAAAACAGGGTTCCAAGAGACCCAGTACTTC	CASSLGKTGFQETQYF
-	TRBV7-2	-	TRBJ1-1	15	TGTGCCAGCAGCCCAGGACAGACCATGAACACTGAAGCTTTCTTT	CASSPGQTMNTEAFF
-	TRBV6-5	-	TRBJ1-1	12	TGTGCCAGCAGGGGCAGGGGAACTGAAGCTTTCTTT	CASRGRGTEAFF
-	TRBV19	-	TRBJ1-1	14	TGTGCCAGTAGTATCGGGGGAGGGAACACTGAAGCTTTCTTT	CASSIGGGNTEAFF
-	TRBV9	-	TRBJ2-7	13	TGTGCCAGCAGCCCCGACCCGGGGGACGAGCAGTACTTC	CASSPDPGDEQYF
TRBD1	TRBV5-5	-	TRBJ1-5	16	TGTGCCAGCAGCTTGTTGCGGACAGGGGGCAATCAGCCCCAGCATTTT	CASSLLRTGGNQPQHF
TRBD1	TRBV6-5	-	TRBJ2-7	15	TGTGCCAGCAGTTGGCGATCCGGGACAGCCTACGAGCAGTACTTC	CASSWRSGTAYEQYF
TRBD1	TRBV2	few	TRBJ1-2	15	TGTGCCAGCAGTGAACGACAGGGCCTCTGGTATGGCTACACCTTC	CASSERQGLWYGYTF
-	TRBV30	-	TRBJ1-3	13	TGTGCCCTCCGCGGGGCCCCTGGAAACACCATATATTTT	CALRGAPGNTIYF
TRBD1	TRBV5-4	-	TRBJ1-1	13	TGTGCCAGCAGCACGGGACAGGGGCCTGAAGCTTTCTTT	CASSTGQGPEAFF
TRBD1	TRBV27	-	TRBJ1-6	18	TGTGCCAGCAGTCTGGACAGGGCCGATCGGTGGGGCAATTCACCCCTCCACTTT	CASSLDRADRWGNSPLHF
TRBD2	TRBV9	-	TRBJ2-5	19	TGTGCCAGCAGCGTACATGGAACTAGCGGGAGGGCCCGCCAAGAGACCCAGTACTTC	CASSVHGTSGRARQETQYF
-	TRBV18	-	TRBJ1-2	13	TGTGCCAGCTCTTCGACAGATTACTATGGCTACACCTTC	CASSSTDYYGYTF
-	TRBV4-3	-	TRBJ2-3	14	TGCGCCAGCAGCCAAGCTTTTAGCACAGATACGCAGTATTTT	CASSQAFSTDTQYF
-	TRBV6-6	-	TRBJ1-5	14	TGTGCCAGCGGGGGCCCCAATAGCAATCAGCCCCAGCATTTT	CASGGPNSNQPQHF
-	TRBV19	few	TRBJ1-3	14	TGTGCCAGTAGTATGCAGGGCTCTGGAAACACCATATATTTT	CASSMQGSGNTIYF
TRBD1	TRBV6-5	-	TRBJ1-1	16	TGTGCCAGCAGTTACTCCACAGGGGCTGCGAACACTGAAGCTTTCTTT	CASSYSTGAANTEAFF
TRBD2	TRBV7-6	once	TRBJ2-1	16	TGTGCCAGCAGCTCCATAGCGGGGGGGGGTTACAATGAGCAGTTCTTC	CASSSIAGGGYNEQFF
-	TRBV5-1	-	TRBJ1-1	14	TGCGCCAGCAGTGCAGGGCCATCGAACACTGAAGCTTTCTTT	CASSAGPSNTEAFF
-	TRBV6-5	few	TRBJ1-2	15	TGTGCCAGCAGTCACCGGACAGCTGGGACCTATGGCTACACCTTC	CASSHRTAGTYGYTF
-	TRBV4-3	-	TRBJ1-4	15	TGCGCCAGCAGCCAAGGTTTCGTAACTAATGAAAAACTGTTTTTT	CASSQGFVTNEKLFF
TRBD1	TRBV6-1	-	TRBJ2-3	16	TGTGCCAGCAGTGAAAGGGGACAGGGTAAGGGAGATACGCAGTATTTT	CASSERGQGKGDTQYF
-	TRBV2	-	TRBJ1-4	12	TGTGCCAGCAGAGACAGTAATGAAAAACTGTTTTTT	CASRDSNEKLFF
TRBD1	TRBV30	-	TRBJ1-3	18	TGTGCCTGGAGCAACACTATAACCGGGACAGGCTCTGGAAACACCATATATTTT	CAWSNTITGTGSGNTIYF
TRBD1	TRBV23-1	-	TRBJ1-4	15	TGCGCCAGCAGTCAACCGGGACAGGGTGATGAAAAACTGTTTTTT	CASSQPGQGDEKLFF
TRBD1	TRBV5-8	few	TRBJ2-3	15	TGTGCCAGCAGCGTAGGGACAGGGGACACAGATACGCAGTATTTT	CASSVGTGDTDTQYF